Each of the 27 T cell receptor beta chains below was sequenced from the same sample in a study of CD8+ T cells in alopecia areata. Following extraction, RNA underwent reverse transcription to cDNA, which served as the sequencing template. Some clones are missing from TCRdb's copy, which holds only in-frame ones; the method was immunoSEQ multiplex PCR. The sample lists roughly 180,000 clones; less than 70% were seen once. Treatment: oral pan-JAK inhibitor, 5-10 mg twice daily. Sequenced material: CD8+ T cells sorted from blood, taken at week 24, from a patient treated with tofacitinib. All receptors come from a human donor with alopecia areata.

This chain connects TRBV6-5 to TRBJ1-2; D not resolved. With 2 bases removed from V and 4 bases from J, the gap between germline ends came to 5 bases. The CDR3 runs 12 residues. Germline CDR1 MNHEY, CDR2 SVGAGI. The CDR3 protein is CASSYNSYGYTF. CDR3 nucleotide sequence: TGTGCCAGCAGTTACAACAGCTATGGCTACACCTTC.

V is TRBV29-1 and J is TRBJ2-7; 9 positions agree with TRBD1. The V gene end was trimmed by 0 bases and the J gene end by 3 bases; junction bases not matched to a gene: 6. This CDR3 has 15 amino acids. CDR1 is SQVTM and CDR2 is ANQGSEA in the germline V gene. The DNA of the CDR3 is TGCAGCGTTGAAGACGAGGGACAGGGAATCTACGAGCAGTACTTC. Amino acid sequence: CSVEDEGQGIYEQYF.

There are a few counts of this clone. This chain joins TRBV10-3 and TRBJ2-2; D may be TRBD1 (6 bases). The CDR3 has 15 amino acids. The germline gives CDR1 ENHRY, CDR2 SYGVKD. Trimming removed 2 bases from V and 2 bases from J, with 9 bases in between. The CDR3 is CAISELGQNTGELFF. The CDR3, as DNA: TGTGCCATCAGTGAGCTGGGACAAAACACCGGGGAGCTGTTTTTT.

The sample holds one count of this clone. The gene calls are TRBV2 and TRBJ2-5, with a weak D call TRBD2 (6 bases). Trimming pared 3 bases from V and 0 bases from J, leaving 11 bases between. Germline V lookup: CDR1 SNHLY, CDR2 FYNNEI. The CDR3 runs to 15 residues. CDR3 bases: TGTGCCAGCAGTGATACCTTAGCGGACCAAGAGACCCAGTACTTC. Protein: CASSDTLADQETQYF.

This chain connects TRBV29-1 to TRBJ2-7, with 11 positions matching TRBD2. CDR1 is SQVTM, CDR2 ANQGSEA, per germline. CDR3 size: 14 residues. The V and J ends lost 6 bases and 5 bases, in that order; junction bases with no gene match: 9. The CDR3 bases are TGCAGCGTGCTCACAACTAGCGGGGGTGACGAGCAGTACTTC. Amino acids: CSVLTTSGGDEQYF.

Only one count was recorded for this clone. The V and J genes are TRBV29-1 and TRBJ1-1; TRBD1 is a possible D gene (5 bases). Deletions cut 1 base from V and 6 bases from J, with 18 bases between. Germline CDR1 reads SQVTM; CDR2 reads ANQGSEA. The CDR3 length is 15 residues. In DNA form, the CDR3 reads TGCAGCGTTGAAGGGTCAGGGCGGTTCGGTCCTGAAGCTTTCTTT. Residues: CSVEGSGRFGPEAFF.

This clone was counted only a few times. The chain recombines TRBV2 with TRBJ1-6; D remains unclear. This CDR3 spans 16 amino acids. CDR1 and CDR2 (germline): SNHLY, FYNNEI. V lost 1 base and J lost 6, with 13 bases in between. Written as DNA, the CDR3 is TGTGCCAGCAGTGAAGTGCTCCTGACTGTTAATTCACCCCTCCACTTT. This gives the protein CASSEVLLTVNSPLHF. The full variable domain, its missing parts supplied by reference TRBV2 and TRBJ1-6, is EPEVTQTPSHQVTQMGQEVILRCVPISNHLYFYWYRQILGQKVEFLVSFYNNEISEKSEIFDDQFSVERPDGSNFTLKIRSTKLEDSAMYFCASSEVLLTVNSPLHFGNGTRLTVT.

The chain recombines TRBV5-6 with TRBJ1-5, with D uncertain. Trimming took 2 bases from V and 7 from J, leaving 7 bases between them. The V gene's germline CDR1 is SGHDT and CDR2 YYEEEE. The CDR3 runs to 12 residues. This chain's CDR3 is CASSFLGQPQHF. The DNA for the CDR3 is TGTGCCAGCAGCTTCTTAGGGCAGCCCCAGCATTTT.

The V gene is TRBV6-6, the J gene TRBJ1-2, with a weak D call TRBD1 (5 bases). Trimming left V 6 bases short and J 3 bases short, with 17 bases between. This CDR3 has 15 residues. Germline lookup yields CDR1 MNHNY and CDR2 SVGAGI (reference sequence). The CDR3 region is CASSRNLRDYYGYTF. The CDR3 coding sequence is TGTGCCAGCAGCCGCAACCTCAGGGACTACTATGGCTACACCTTC.

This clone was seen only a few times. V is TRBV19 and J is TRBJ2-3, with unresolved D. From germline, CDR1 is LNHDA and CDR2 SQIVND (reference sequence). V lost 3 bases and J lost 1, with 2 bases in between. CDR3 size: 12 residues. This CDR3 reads CASSMGTDTQYF. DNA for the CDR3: TGTGCCAGTAGTATGGGCACAGATACGCAGTATTTT.

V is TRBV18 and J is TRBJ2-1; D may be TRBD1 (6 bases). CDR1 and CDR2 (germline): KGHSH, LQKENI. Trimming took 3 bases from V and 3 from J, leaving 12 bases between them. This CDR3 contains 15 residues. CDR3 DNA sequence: TGTGCCAGCTCACCCCCCGGGGACAACTACAATGAGCAGTTCTTC. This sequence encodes CASSPPGDNYNEQFF.

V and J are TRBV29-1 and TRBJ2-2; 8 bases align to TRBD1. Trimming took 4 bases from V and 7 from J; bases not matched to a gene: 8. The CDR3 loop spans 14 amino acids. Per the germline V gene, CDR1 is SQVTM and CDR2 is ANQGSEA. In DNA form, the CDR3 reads TGCAGCGTTGCGCAGGGGGCGCTGGGCGGGGAGCTGTTTTTT. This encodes CSVAQGALGGELFF.

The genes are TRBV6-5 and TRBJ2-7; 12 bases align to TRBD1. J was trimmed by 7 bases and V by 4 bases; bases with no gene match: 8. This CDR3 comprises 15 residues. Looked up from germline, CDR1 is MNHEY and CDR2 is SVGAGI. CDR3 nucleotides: TGTGCCAGCAGTTCACCGGGACAGGGGGCGAAGGAGCAGTACTTC. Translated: CASSSPGQGAKEQYF.

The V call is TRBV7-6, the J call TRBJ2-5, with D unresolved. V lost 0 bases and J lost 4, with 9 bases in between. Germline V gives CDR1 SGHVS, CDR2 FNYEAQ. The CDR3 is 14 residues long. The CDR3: CASSLAARRETQYF. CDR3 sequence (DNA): TGTGCCAGCAGCTTAGCCGCCAGGCGAGAGACCCAGTACTTC.

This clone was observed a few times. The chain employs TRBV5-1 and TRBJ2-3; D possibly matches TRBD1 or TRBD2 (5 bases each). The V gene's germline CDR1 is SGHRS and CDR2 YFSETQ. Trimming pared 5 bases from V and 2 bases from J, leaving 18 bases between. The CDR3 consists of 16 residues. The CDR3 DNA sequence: TGCGCCAGCAGTCCAAGATGGGGGTCTCTCACAGATACGCAGTATTTT. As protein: CASSPRWGSLTDTQYF.

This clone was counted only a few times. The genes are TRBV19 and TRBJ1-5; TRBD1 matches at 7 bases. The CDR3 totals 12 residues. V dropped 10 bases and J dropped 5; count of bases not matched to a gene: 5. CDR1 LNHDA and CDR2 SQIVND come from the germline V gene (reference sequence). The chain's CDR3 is CATSGGYQPQHF. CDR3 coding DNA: TGTGCCACCTCAGGGGGTTATCAGCCCCAGCATTTT.

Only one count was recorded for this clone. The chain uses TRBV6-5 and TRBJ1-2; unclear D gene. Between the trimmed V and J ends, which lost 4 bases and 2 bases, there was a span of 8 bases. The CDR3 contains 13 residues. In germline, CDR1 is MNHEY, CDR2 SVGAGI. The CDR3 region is CASSLTENYGYTF. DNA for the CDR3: TGTGCCAGCAGTTTAACAGAAAACTATGGCTACACCTTC.

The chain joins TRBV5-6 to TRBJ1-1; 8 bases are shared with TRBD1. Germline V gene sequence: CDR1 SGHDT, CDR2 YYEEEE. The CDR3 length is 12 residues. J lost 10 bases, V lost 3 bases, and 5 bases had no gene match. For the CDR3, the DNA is TGTGCCAGCAGCTCTACTGACAGGGGAGCTTTCTTT. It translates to CASSSTDRGAFF.

The DNA of the CDR3 is TGTGCCAGCAGCGCGAGGCTTGGACAGGGGGAGGGCTACGAGCAGTACTTC. This sequence encodes CASSARLGQGEGYEQYF. The V gene is TRBV5-6, the J gene TRBJ2-7; 10 bases map to TRBD1. V was clipped by 4 bases and J by 3 bases; unmatched bases: 13. CDR3 length: 17 residues. CDR1 and CDR2 from the germline V gene are SGHDT and YYEEEE.

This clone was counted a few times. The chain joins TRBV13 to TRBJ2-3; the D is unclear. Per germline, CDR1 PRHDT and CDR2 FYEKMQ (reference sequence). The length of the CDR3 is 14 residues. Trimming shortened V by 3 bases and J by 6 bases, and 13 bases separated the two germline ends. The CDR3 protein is CASSFGFRKDTQYF. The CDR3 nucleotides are TGTGCCAGCAGCTTTGGCTTCAGGAAGGATACGCAGTATTTT.

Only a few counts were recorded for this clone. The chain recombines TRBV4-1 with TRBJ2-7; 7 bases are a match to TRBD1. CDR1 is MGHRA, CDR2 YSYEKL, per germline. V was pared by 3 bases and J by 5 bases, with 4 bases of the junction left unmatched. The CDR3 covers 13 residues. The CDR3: CASSHITGDEQYF. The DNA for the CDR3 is TGCGCCAGCAGCCATATAACAGGGGACGAGCAGTACTTC.

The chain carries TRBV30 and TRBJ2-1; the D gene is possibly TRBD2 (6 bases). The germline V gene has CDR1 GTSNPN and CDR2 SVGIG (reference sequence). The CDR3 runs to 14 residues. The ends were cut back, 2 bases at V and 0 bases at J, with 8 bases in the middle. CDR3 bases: TGTGCCTGGAGTTCGGGGGACTCCTACAATGAGCAGTTCTTC. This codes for CAWSSGDSYNEQFF.

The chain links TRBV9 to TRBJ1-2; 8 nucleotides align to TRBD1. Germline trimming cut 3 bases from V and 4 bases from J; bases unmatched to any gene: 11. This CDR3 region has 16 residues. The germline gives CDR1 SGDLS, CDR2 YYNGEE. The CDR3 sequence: CASSGAGETGAYGYTF. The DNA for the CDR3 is TGTGCCAGCAGCGGCGCCGGCGAGACAGGGGCCTATGGCTACACCTTC.

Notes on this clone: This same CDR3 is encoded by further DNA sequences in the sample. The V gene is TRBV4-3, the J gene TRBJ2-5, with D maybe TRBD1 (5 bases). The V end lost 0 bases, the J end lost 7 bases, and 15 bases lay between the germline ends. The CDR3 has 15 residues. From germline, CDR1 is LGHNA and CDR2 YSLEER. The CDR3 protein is CASSQDMGQRGTQYF. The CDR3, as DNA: TGCGCCAGCAGCCAAGATATGGGGCAGCGTGGGACCCAGTACTTC.

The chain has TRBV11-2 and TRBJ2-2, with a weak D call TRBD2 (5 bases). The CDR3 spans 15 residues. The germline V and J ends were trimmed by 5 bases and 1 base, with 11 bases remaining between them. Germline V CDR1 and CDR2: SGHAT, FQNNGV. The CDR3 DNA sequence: TGTGCCAGCAGCCCCGCTGGACTGAACACCGGGGAGCTGTTTTTT. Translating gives CASSPAGLNTGELFF.

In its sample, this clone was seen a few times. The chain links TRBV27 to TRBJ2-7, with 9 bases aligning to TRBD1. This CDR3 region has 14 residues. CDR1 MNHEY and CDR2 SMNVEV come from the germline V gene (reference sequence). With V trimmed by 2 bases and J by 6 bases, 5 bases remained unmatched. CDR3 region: CASSLAGTGREQYF. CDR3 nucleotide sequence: TGTGCCAGCAGTTTAGCCGGGACAGGGCGCGAGCAGTACTTC.

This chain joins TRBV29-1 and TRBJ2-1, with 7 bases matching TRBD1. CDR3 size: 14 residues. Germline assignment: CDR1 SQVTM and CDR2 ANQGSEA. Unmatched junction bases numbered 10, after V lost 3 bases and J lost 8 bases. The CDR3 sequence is CSVESARGSHEQFF. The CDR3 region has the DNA TGCAGCGTTGAGTCGGCCAGGGGGAGTCATGAGCAGTTCTTC.